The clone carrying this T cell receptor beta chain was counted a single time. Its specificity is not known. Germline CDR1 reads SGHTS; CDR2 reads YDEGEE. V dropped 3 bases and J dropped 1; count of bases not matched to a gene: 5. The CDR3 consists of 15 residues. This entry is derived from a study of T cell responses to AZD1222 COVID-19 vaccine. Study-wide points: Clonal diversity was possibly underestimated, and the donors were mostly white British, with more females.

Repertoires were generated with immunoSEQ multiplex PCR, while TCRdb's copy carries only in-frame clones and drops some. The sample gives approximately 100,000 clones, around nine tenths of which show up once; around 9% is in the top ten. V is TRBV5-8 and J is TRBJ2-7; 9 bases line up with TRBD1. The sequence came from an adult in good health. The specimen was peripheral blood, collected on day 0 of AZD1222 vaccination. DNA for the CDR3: TGTGCCAGCAGCTCCGGGACAGGGCTTTCCTACGAGCAGTACTTC. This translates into CASSSGTGLSYEQYF.